The 12 T cell receptor beta chains below were found in one sample sequenced in a study of CD8 T cells in ankylosing spondylitis. General study results and limits: In ankylosing spondylitis blood, a motif of roughly 8 highly homologous TCR beta variants appeared characteristic.

Their cognate antigens are unknown. One entry per CDR3 protein, called by TCRdb with MiXCR from the 5' RACE reads. The sample shows about 800,000 distinct CDR3 sequences, approximately 12% of them seen only once. Sequenced material: blood, either unsorted or a sorted T cell fraction (not recorded which). Receptors were obtained from a male donor with ankylosing spondylitis.

This clonotype was recorded at least ten times. V and J are TRBV24-1 and TRBJ2-3; 8 bases are a match to TRBD1. The CDR3 length is 13 residues. CDR1 is KGHDR, CDR2 SFDVKD, per germline. The junction had 1 base not matched to a gene; V was cut back by 9 bases and J by 0 bases. The CDR3 sequence: CATGTGSTDTQYF. The CDR3 DNA is TGTGCCACCGGGACAGGTAGCACAGATACGCAGTATTTT.

This clonotype was counted only a few times. The chain couples TRBV20-1 to TRBJ2-7; 9 nucleotides match TRBD1. V lost 2 bases, J lost 4 bases, and 6 bases stayed unmatched. Per germline, CDR1 DFQATT and CDR2 SNEGSKA (reference sequence). This CDR3 region has 14 residues. As DNA, the CDR3 is TGCAGTGCTAGACACGGACAGGGGAATTACGAGCAGTACTTC. It encodes CSARHGQGNYEQYF.

This clonotype occurred many times. The chain carries TRBV20-1 and TRBJ1-4; no definite D call. The CDR3 spans 14 residues. Trimming took off 0 bases at V and 5 bases at J, with 10 bases between the two ends. CDR1 is DFQATT, CDR2 SNEGSKA, per germline (reference sequence). The CDR3, as DNA: TGCAGTGCTAGAGAGGCCAGTTGGAATGAAAAACTGTTTTTT. It is translated as CSAREASWNEKLFF.

This clonotype was detected only a few times. The chain employs TRBV4-3 and TRBJ2-7; 8 nucleotides align to TRBD1. V lost 0 bases to trimming and J lost 4 bases; unmatched junction nucleotides: 11. Per germline, CDR1 LGHNA and CDR2 YSLEER. The CDR3 runs to 17 residues. CDR3 nucleotide sequence: TGCGCCAGCAGCCAAGATGGCCCCAGGGGGCTGTTTTACGAGCAGTACTTC. Its translation: CASSQDGPRGLFYEQYF.

The chain joins TRBV6-5 to TRBJ2-7; D gene ambiguous. CDR3 length: 14 amino acids. CDR1 and CDR2 from the germline V gene are MNHEY and SVGAGI. V was pared by 0 bases and J by 7 bases, with 13 bases between. CDR3 coding DNA: TGTGCCAGCAGTTACTCGGGCCCGCTCAGAGAGCAGTACTTC. This gives the protein CASSYSGPLREQYF.

The chain couples TRBV18 to TRBJ2-2, with 7 bases that match TRBD2. Germline assignment: CDR1 KGHSH and CDR2 LQKENI. This CDR3 has 16 amino acids. With 3 bases clipped from V and 0 bases from J, the junction kept 4 bases outside the gene matches. The CDR3 loop is CASSPWDYTNTGELFF. The CDR3 nucleotides are TGTGCCAGCTCACCTTGGGACTACACGAACACCGGGGAGCTGTTTTTT.

The chain links TRBV20-1 to TRBJ2-3; D possibly corresponds to TRBD1 (6 bases). The V gene lost 0 bases and the J gene lost 0 bases, with 7 bases spanning the gap. The CDR3 contains 14 residues. Germline values: CDR1 DFQATT, CDR2 SNEGSKA (reference sequence). CDR3 in DNA: TGCAGTGCTAGAGATCAGGGGAGCACAGATACGCAGTATTTT. Its translation is CSARDQGSTDTQYF.

This clonotype was found a few times. This rearrangement joins TRBV5-1 to TRBJ2-7; D is ambiguous. CDR1 and CDR2 (germline): SGHRS, YFSETQ. V lost 4 bases to trimming and J lost 1 base, with 12 bases between them. CDR3 length: 14 amino acids. This CDR3 reads CASSIEPDSYEQYF. The CDR3, as DNA: TGCGCCAGCAGCATTGAACCGGATTCCTACGAGCAGTACTTC. The full variable domain, in which reference TRBV5-1 and TRBJ2-7 provide the parts outside the CDR3, is KAGVTQTPRYLIKTRGQQVTLSCSPISGHRSVSWYQQTPGQGLQFLFEYFSETQRNKGNFPGRFSGRQFSNSRSEMNVSTLELGDSALYLCASSIEPDSYEQYFGPGTRLTVT.

This clonotype was observed a few times. The chain joins TRBV6-1 to TRBJ2-7; D is possibly TRBD2 (5 bases). CDR1 is MNHNS and CDR2 is SASEGT in the germline V gene. The CDR3 runs 13 residues. CDR3 bases: TGTGCGACCGGTCGGATTTTAGGAGGCGAGCAGTACTTC. Translated, it gives CATGRILGGEQYF.

The V gene is TRBV12-5, the J gene TRBJ1-1; D gene ambiguous. Germline V gives CDR1 LGHNT, CDR2 FRNRAP. There are 14 residues in the CDR3. Between the trimmed V and J ends, which lost 11 bases and 1 base, there was a span of 17 bases. CDR3 coding DNA: TGTGCTTCCCTGCCCCAGTGGGGGAACACTGAAGCTTTCTTT. Translating it yields CASLPQWGNTEAFF.

This clonotype was counted between two and nine times. The chain employs TRBV5-1 and TRBJ2-1; D remains unclear. The CDR3 spans 17 residues. V dropped 0 bases and J dropped 0 bases, with 13 bases sitting between them. Looked up from germline, CDR1 is SGHRS and CDR2 is YFSETQ. The CDR3 region has the DNA TGCGCCAGCAGCTTGGAAGGGCGGCATAGCTCCTACAATGAGCAGTTCTTC. It translates to CASSLEGRHSSYNEQFF.

The rearrangement links TRBV20-1 to TRBJ1-1; 8 bases line up with TRBD1. Unmatched junction bases numbered 10, after V lost 6 bases and J lost 4 bases. The CDR3 extends over 14 amino acids. CDR1 is DFQATT, CDR2 SNEGSKA, per germline (reference sequence). CDR3 amino acids: CSAPRQGMGTEAFF. The CDR3 region has the DNA TGCAGTGCCCCAAGACAGGGGATGGGCACTGAAGCTTTCTTT.